What follows is one TCR beta chain and its context. This clonotype was detected many times. Its antigen is currently not known. No base-level quality is on record; no much larger clone is a single base apart. These data belong to a study of early T cells in non-severe SARS-CoV-2 infection (dated by TCRdb to about 2021). General notes on the study: Because TCR sequencing was done on bulk RNA from unsorted whole blood, the alpha and beta chains could not be paired. Overall study results and their limits: VDJdb matching was skewed toward anti-spike CD8 responses and likely underestimated virus-specific expansions by missing private and CD4 specificities.

The study was a case-control design nested within a healthcare worker cohort in London, UK, with weekly nasopharyngeal swab PCR tests and blood sampling. Healthcare workers were recruited between 23 and 31 March 2020, during the week of the UK lockdown, and were followed weekly for up to about 15 weeks. V is shortened by 3 bases, J by 4 bases, and the region joining them spans 15 bases. Counted from cysteine to phenylalanine, this CDR3 has 14 amino acids. Here the CDR3 DNA is all that survives: 42 bases in frame from base 1. Based on the germline V gene, the CDR1 and CDR2 sequences are SQVTM and ANQGSEA. Libraries were prepared through 5' RACE. The instrument was a NextSeq 500. To correct for sequencing error and PCR bias, the TCR library protocol tagged individual cDNA molecules with unique molecular identifiers. Both TCR alpha and beta chains were sequenced, and tight co-correlation was observed between alpha and beta sequence abundances in each sample. The published analysis was carried out like this. Decombinator V4 was used to annotate TCR sequences for V gene, J gene and CDR3. Expanded TCRs were defined as changing significantly between any two time points under a Poisson model with p below 0.0001. TCR abundances were normalised to the total number of TCRs sequenced per sample and expressed as counts per million. TRAV1-2 paired with TRAJ12, TRAJ20 or TRAJ33 defined MAIT TCRs, while TRAV10 paired with TRAJ18 defined iNKT TCRs. VDJdb, accessed on 1 November 2021, was searched for TCRs annotated for CMV, EBV and SARS-CoV-2, and TCRs annotated for more than one antigen were excluded. TCRdb reprocessing: public reads trimmed at Q25 with fastp, clones called with MiXCR, in-frame beta chains kept. Rows matching on CDR3 protein sequence are summarized as one entry with the most common DNA and genes. TCRdb's processing, not the study's, gives the V and J calls here. In this sample the table shows about 90,000 distinct CDR3 sequences, 9.5% to 15% of which occur a single time. The ten largest clones capture about 4.6% of the sample.

The TCR was taken from an adult who was a healthcare worker with PCR-confirmed SARS-CoV-2 infection or an uninfected control (not recorded which). This sequence uses TRBV29-1 and TRBJ2-5; tentative D gene TRBD2, with 7 bases matching. Sequencing was performed on whole blood, taken at baseline. The DNA sequence is as follows: TGCAGCGTTGACGACCAGGGGAGGGCAGAGACCCAGTACTTC. It encodes CSVDDQGRAETQYF.